This T cell receptor (beta chain) is from a study of T cells in Graves' hyperthyroidism and ophthalmopathy. The CDR3 has 16 amino acids. From germline, CDR1 is ENHRY and CDR2 SYGVKD. Trimming at V came to 11 bases and at J to 1 base, leaving 15 bases not matched to a gene. Absent ophthalmopathy progression within 18 months defined stable Graves' hyperthyroidism. Recently diagnosed hyperthyroidism of less than 2 months' duration affected patients aged 18 to 65. As concerns this clonotype: This may be a read error, as it is one base from a much larger clone.

From RNA transcripts, TCR beta CDR3 regions were amplified. With the HTBI primer set, the TCR CDR3 went through a first round of RT-PCR. TCRdb called the multiplex PCR reads again in MiXCR, with one record for every CDR3 protein. In the table there are some 180,000 distinct CDR3 sequences, around a sixth of which are singletons. The V and J genes are TRBV10-3 and TRBJ2-7; 9 bases line up with TRBD2. The sequencing sample was made of blood. The receptor comes from a woman aged 45 to 65 with Graves' hyperthyroidism. CDR3 residues: CAASPLAGVKSYEQYF. The CDR3 DNA is TGTGCCGCCTCTCCGTTAGCGGGAGTAAAATCCTACGAGCAGTACTTC.